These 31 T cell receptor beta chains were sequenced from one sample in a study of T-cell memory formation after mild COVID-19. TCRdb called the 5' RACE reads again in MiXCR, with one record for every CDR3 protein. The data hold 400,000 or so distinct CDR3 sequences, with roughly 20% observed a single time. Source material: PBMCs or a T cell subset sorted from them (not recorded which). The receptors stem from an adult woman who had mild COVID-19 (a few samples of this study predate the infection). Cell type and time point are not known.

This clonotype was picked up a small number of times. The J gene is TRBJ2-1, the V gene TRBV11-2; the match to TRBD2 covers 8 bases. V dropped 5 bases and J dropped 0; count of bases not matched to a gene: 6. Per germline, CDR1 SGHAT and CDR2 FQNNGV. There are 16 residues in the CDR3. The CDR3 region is CASSPLSGSSYNEQFF. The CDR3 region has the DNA TGTGCCAGCAGCCCCTTGAGCGGGAGCTCCTACAATGAGCAGTTCTTC.

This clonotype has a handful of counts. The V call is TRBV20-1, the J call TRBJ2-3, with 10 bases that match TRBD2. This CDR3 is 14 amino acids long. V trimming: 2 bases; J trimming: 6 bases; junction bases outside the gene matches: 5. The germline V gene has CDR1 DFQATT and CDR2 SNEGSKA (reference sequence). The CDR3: CSARLAGARDTQYF. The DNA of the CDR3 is TGCAGTGCTAGACTAGCGGGAGCTCGGGATACGCAGTATTTT.

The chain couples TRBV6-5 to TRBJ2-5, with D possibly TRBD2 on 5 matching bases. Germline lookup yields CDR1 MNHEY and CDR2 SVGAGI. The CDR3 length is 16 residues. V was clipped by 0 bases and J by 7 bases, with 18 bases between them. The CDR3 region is CASSYSSVGSPGTQYF. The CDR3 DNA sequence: TGTGCCAGCAGTTACTCCAGCGTTGGGAGCCCGGGGACCCAGTACTTC.

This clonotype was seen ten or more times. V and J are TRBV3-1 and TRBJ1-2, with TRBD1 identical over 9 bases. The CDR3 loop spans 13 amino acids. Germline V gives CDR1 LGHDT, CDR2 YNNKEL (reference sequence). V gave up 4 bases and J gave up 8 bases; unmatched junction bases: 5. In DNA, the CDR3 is TGTGCCAGCAGCCTGACAGGGGGAGACGGCTACACCTTC. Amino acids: CASSLTGGDGYTF.

CDR3 protein: CASKGLSNQPQHF. DNA of the CDR3: TGTGCCAGCAAAGGGTTAAGCAATCAGCCCCAGCATTTT. This chain uses TRBV12-3 or TRBV12-4 with TRBJ1-5; the D is unclear. V was clipped by 7 bases and J by 1 base, with 8 bases between them. The CDR3 loop spans 13 amino acids.

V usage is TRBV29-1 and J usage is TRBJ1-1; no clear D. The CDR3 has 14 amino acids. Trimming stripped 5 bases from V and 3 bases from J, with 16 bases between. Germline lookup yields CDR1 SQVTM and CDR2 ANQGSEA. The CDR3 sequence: CSVRQAGSHTEAFF. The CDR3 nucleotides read TGCAGCGTTCGGCAGGCGGGGTCTCACACTGAAGCTTTCTTT. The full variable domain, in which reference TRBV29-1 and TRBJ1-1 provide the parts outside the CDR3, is SAVISQKPSRDICQRGTSLTIQCQVDSQVTMMFWYRQQPGQSLTLIATANQGSEATYESGFVIDKFPISRPNLTFSTLTVSNMSPEDSSIYLCSVRQAGSHTEAFFGQGTRLTVV.

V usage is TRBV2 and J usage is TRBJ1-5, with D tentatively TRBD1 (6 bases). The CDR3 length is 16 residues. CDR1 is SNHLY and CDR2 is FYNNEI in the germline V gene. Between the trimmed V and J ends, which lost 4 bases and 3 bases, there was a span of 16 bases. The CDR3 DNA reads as TGTGCCAGCAGTGGCCCAACAGGGCATGACAATCAGCCCCAGCATTTT. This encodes CASSGPTGHDNQPQHF.

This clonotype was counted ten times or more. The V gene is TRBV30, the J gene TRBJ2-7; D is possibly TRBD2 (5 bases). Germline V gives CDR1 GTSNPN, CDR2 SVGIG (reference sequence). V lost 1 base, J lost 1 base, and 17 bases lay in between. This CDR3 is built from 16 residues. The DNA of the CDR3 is TGTGCCTGGAGTGAACGGCCCGGAGGCCGTTCCTACGAGCAGTACTTC. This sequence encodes CAWSERPGGRSYEQYF. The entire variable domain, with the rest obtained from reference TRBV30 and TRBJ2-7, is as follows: SQTIHQWPATLVQPVGSPLSLECTVEGTSNPNLYWYRQAAGRGLQLLFYSVGIGQISSEVPQNLSASRPQDRQFILSSKKLLLSDSGFYLCAWSERPGGRSYEQYFGPGTRLTVT.

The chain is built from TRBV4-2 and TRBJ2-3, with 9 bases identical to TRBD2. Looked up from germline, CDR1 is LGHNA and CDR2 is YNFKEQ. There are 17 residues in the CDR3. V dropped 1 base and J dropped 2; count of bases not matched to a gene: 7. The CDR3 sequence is CASSQGSSGGYTDTQYF. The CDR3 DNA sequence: TGTGCCAGCAGCCAAGGGAGTAGCGGGGGATACACAGATACGCAGTATTTT.

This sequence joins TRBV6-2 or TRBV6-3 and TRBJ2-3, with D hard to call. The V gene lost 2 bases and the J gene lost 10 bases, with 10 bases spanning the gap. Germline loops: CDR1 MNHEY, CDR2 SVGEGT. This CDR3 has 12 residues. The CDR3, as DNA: TGTGCCAGCAGTTACCCACGAGAGGCGCAGTATTTT. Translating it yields CASSYPREAQYF.

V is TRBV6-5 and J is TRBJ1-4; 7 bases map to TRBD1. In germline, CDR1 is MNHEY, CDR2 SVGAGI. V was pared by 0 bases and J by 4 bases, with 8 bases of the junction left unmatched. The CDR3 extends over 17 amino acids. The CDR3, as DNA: TGTGCCAGCAGTTACTCTGGGGACAGCCGCCATAATGAAAAACTGTTTTTT. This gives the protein CASSYSGDSRHNEKLFF.

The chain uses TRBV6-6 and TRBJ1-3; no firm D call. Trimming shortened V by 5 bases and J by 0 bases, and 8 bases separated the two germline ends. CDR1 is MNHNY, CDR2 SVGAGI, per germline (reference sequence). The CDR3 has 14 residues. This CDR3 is CASSKTASGNTIYF. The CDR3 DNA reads TGTGCCAGCAGTAAAACAGCCTCTGGAAACACCATATATTTT.

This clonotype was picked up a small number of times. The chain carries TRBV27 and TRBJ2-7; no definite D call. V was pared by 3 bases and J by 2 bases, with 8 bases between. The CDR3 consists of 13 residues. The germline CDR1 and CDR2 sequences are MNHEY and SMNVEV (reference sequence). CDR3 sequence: CASSFQATYEQYF. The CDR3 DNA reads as TGTGCCAGCAGTTTCCAGGCGACCTACGAGCAGTACTTC.

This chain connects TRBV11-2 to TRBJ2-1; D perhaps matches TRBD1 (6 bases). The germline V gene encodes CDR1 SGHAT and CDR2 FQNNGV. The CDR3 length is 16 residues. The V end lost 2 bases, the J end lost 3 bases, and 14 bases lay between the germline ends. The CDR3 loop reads CASSLPARGSYNEQFF. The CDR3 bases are TGTGCCAGCAGCTTACCAGCTAGGGGGAGCTACAATGAGCAGTTCTTC.

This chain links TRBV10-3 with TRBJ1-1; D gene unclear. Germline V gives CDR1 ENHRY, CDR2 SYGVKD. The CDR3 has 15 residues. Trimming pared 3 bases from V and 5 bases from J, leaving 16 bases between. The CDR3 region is CAISDAVGVGTEAFF. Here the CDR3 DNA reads TGTGCCATCAGTGACGCGGTCGGAGTGGGGACTGAAGCTTTCTTT.

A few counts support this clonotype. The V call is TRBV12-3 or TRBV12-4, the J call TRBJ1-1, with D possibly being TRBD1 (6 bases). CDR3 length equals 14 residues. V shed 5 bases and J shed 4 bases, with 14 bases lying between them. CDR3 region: CASSTTGWGTEAFF. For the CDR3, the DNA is TGTGCCAGCAGTACAACAGGGTGGGGCACTGAAGCTTTCTTT.

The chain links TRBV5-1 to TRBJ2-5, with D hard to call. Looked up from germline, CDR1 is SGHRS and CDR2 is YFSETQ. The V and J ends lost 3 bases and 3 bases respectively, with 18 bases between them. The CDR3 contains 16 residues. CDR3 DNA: TGCGCCAGCAGCTCCGACCGAAAACGGAGAGAAGAGACCCAGTACTTC. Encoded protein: CASSSDRKRREETQYF.

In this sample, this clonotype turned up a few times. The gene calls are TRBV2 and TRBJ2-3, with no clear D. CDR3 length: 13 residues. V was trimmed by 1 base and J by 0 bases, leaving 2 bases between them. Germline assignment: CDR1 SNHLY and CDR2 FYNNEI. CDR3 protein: CASSEESTDTQYF. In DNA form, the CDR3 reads TGTGCCAGCAGTGAAGAAAGCACAGATACGCAGTATTTT.

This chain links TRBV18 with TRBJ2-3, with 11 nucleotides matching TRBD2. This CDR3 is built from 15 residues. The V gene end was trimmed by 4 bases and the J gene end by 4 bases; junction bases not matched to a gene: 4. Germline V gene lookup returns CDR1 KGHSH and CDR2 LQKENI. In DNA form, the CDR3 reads TGTGCCAGCTCACGGAGTAGCGGGGGGGCAGATACGCAGTATTTT. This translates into CASSRSSGGADTQYF.

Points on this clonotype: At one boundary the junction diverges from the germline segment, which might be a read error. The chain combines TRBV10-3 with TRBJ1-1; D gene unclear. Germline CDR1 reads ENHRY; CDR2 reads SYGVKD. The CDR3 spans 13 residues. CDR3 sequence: CAITEGVTTEAFF. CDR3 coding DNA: TGTGCCATCACTGAGGGTGTGACAACTGAAGCTTTCTTT.

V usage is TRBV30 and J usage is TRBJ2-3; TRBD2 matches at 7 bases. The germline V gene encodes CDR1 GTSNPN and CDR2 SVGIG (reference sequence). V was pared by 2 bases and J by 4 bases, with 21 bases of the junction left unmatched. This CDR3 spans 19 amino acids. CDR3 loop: CAWSPYLGLRENEADTQYF. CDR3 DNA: TGTGCCTGGAGTCCCTACCTCGGCCTGCGGGAGAATGAGGCAGATACGCAGTATTTT.

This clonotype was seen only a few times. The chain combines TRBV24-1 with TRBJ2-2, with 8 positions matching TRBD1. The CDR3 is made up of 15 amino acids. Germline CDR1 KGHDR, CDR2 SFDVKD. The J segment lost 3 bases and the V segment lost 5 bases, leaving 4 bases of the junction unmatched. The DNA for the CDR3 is TGTGCCACCAGTGCTGGACAGGGATACACCGGGGAGCTGTTTTTT. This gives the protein CATSAGQGYTGELFF.

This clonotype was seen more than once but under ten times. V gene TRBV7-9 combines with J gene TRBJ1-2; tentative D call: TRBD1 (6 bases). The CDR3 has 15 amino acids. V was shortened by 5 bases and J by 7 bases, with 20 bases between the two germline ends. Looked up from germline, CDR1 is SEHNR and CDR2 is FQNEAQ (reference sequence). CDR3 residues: CASSVLQGGEIGYTF. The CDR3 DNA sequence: TGTGCCAGCAGCGTGCTACAGGGTGGGGAAATTGGCTACACCTTC.

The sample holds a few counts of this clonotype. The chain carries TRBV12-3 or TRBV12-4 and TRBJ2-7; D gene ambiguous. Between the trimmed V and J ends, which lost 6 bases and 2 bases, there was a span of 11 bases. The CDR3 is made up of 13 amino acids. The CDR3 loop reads CASSHQNTYEQYF. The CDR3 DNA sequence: TGTGCCAGCAGCCACCAAAACACCTACGAGCAGTACTTC.

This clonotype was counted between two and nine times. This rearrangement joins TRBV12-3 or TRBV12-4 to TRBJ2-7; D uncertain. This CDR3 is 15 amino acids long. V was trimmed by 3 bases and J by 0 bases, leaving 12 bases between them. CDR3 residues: CASSFGTDRSYEQYF. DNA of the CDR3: TGTGCCAGCAGTTTTGGAACAGACCGCTCCTACGAGCAGTACTTC.

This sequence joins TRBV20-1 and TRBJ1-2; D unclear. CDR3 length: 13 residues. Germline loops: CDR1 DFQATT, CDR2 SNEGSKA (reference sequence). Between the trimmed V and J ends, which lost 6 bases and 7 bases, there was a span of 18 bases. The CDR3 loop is CSARVPAGGGYTF. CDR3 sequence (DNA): TGCAGTGCCCGAGTGCCAGCGGGAGGTGGCTACACCTTC.

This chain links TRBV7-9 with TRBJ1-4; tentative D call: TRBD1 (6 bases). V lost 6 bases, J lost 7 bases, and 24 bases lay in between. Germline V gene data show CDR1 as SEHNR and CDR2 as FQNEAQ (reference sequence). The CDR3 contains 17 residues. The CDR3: CASSLTQKGVEGEKLFF. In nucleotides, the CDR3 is TGTGCCAGCAGTCTTACCCAAAAGGGGGTAGAGGGTGAAAAACTGTTTTTT.

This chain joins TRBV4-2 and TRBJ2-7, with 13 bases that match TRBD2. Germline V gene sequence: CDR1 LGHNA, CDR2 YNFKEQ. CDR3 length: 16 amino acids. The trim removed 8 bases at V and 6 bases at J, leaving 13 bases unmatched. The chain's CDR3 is CASAQGLAGPPGEQYF. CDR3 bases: TGTGCCAGCGCCCAGGGACTAGCGGGACCTCCGGGCGAGCAGTACTTC.

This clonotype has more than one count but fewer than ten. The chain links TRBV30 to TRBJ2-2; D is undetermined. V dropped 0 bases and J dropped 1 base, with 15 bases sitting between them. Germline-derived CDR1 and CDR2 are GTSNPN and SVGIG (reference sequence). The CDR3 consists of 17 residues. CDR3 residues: CAWSVLPSAQNTGELFF. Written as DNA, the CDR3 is TGTGCCTGGAGTGTACTCCCCAGTGCCCAGAACACCGGGGAGCTGTTTTTT.

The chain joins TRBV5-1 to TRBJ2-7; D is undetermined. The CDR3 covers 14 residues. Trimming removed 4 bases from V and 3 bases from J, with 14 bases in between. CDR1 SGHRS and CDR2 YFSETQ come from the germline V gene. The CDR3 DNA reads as TGCGCCAGCAGCCAAAATCCAGAGATCTACGAGCAGTACTTC. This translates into CASSQNPEIYEQYF.

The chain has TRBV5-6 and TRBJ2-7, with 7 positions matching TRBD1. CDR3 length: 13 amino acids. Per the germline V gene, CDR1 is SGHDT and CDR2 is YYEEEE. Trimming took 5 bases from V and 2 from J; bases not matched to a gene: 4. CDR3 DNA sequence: TGTGCCAGCAGTCGGGACAGACCCTACGAGCAGTACTTC. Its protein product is CASSRDRPYEQYF.